This entry lists 6 T cell receptor beta chains sequenced from one sample in a study of T cells in women clearing cervical HPV infection. Clones were sequenced by immunoSEQ multiplex PCR, and TCRdb holds only the in-frame ones, with some missing. Recorded for this sample: about 25,000 clones. Sequencing was done on a sample of blood buffy coat. These receptors all stem from a woman between 18 and 70 years old with a cervical HPV16 infection that either progressed to CIN3+ or cleared (not recorded which).

A word on this clone: The CDR3 end falls 3 residues outside the read, so it is completed with the germline J gene. The chain is built from TRBV7-8 and TRBJ1-3, with a tentative D call TRBD1 (6 bases). Germline CDR1 and CDR2: SGHVS and FQNEAQ. V was cut by 1 base and J by 2 bases, with 6 bases left in between. The CDR3 runs 14 residues. The CDR3 DNA, read in part, is TGTGCCAGCAGCTTAGACAGGGCTGGAAACACC. Protein product: CASSLDRAGNT. The entire CDR3 protein is CASSLDRAGNTIYF. The full variable domain, completed using reference TRBV7-8 and TRBJ1-3, is GAGVSQSPRYKVAKRGQDVALRCDPISGHVSLFWYQQALGQGPEFLTYFQNEAQLDKSGLPSDRFFAERPEGSVSTLKIQRTQQEDSAVYLCASSLDRAGNTIYFGEGSWLTVV.

Details on this clone: The read falls 3 residues short of the CDR3 end, and the missing part is taken from the germline J gene. J is TRBJ1-6 and V is TRBV4-1, with D possibly being TRBD1 (6 bases). This CDR3 contains 15 residues. Trimming took 4 bases from V and 10 from J, leaving 17 bases between them. CDR1 and CDR2 from the germline V gene are MGHRA and YSYEKL. CDR3 DNA (partial): TGCGCCAGCAGCCTCCACACCCGACAGGAATCACCC. Encoded protein: CASSLHTRQESP. The CDR3 in its entirety is CASSLHTRQESPLHF.

Remarks on this clone: The sequence runs out 3 residues before the end of the CDR3; the remainder is reconstructed from the germline J gene. This chain links TRBV7-9 with TRBJ1-5, with 7 bases fitting TRBD1. Germline CDR1 and CDR2: SEHNR and FQNEAQ (reference sequence). CDR3 size: 13 residues. J was trimmed by 5 bases and V by 10 bases; bases with no gene match: 8. CDR3 sequence reads: CATAGTADQPQHF. The DNA read from the CDR3 is TGTGCCACCGCCGGGACAGCGGATCAGCCC.

Notes on this clone: The read terminates 3 residues ahead of where the CDR3 ends, so the germline J gene completes it. The J gene is TRBJ1-2, the V gene TRBV19, with a tentative D call TRBD1 (5 bases). This CDR3 has 16 amino acids. The V end lost 9 bases, the J end lost 4 bases, and 24 bases lay between the germline ends. Germline CDR1 is LNHDA and CDR2 is SQIVND (reference sequence). CDR3 bases read: TGTGCCAGCGAAGGGGCTTCAAGGGTGGAAGGCTATGGC. This sequence encodes CASEGASRVEGYG. The entire CDR3 sequence reads CASEGASRVEGYGYTF.

The CDR3 sequence: CASSHRVGGYTF. CDR3 bases read: TGTGCCAGCAGCCACAGGGTTGGTGGC. The genes are TRBV7-2 and TRBJ1-2; D may be TRBD1 (6 bases). The CDR3 extends 3 residues past the end of the read, so its final part is completed from the germline J gene. V lost 5 bases to trimming and J lost 7 bases, with 11 bases between them. This CDR3 comprises 12 residues. The V gene's germline CDR1 is SGHTA and CDR2 FQGNSA.

To note about this clone: The missing CDR3 end, 3 residues past where the read stops, is filled in from the germline J gene. The chain couples TRBV19 to TRBJ1-4, with TRBD1 matching over 7 bases. V dropped 6 bases and J dropped 5; count of bases not matched to a gene: 9. Per the germline V gene, CDR1 is LNHDA and CDR2 is SQIVND (reference sequence). The CDR3 loop spans 15 amino acids. CDR3 loop: CASRSRGEANEKLFF. CDR3 bases read: TGTGCCAGTAGGAGCAGGGGGGAGGCAAATGAAAAA. The variable domain in full, with the rest retrieved from reference TRBV19 and TRBJ1-4, is DGGITQSPKYLFRKEGQNVTLSCEQNLNHDAMYWYRQDPGQGLRLIYYSQIVNDFQKGDIAEGYSVSREKKESFPLTVTSAQKNPTAFYLCASRSRGEANEKLFFGSGTQLSVL.